These 27 T cell receptor beta chains share one sample of origin, sequenced in a study of cytomegalovirus exposure and HLA in healthy donors. PCR primers comprised 60 Vbeta and 13 Jbeta primers. The table came from immunoSEQ multiplex PCR; TCRdb's copy has only in-frame clones and leaves some out. The repertoire holds fewer than 250,000 clones, with over 60% as singletons. Sequencing was performed on PBMCs. These receptors were taken from a woman in her thirties or forties in good health and CMV-seronegative.

The rearrangement joins TRBV19 to TRBJ2-2; D is possibly TRBD2 (5 bases). Between the trimmed V and J ends, which lost 7 bases and 3 bases, there was a span of 9 bases. This CDR3 contains 13 residues. Germline V gives CDR1 LNHDA, CDR2 SQIVND (reference sequence). The CDR3 sequence: CASTLEHTGELFF. The CDR3 region has the DNA TGTGCCAGTACACTAGAACACACCGGGGAGCTGTTTTTT.

J is TRBJ2-2 and V is TRBV28; D is perhaps TRBD2 (6 bases). From germline, CDR1 is MDHEN and CDR2 SYDVKM. The V end was cut by 3 bases, the J end by 4 bases, with 9 bases between. The CDR3 extends over 14 amino acids. The CDR3 sequence: CASSLWGLTGELFF. CDR3 coding DNA: TGTGCCAGCAGTTTGTGGGGACTCACCGGGGAGCTGTTTTTT.

This clone has a handful of counts. The V gene is TRBV4-3, the J gene TRBJ2-2; D may be TRBD1 (6 bases). V lost 1 base and J 0 bases, leaving 15 bases between the germline ends. In germline, CDR1 is LGHNA, CDR2 YSLEER. This CDR3 contains 18 residues. The DNA of the CDR3 is TGCGCCAGCAGCCAAGTCCTGGGGGCAGGGGCGAACACCGGGGAGCTGTTTTTT. Encoded protein: CASSQVLGAGANTGELFF.

A word on this clone: Other nucleotide sequences from this sample produce the same CDR3. The rearrangement joins TRBV11-3 to TRBJ1-6; 7 nucleotides align to TRBD1. The junction had 8 bases not matched to a gene; V was cut back by 9 bases and J by 6 bases. Germline lookup yields CDR1 SGHNT and CDR2 YENEEA. The CDR3 runs to 14 residues. In DNA, the CDR3 is TGTGCCAGTAGCGGCGACAGGGTTAATTCACCCCTCCACTTT. Its protein product is CASSGDRVNSPLHF.

V and J are TRBV27 and TRBJ2-3; no clear D gene. The germline V and J ends were trimmed by 3 bases and 0 bases, with 7 bases remaining between them. Per germline, CDR1 MNHEY and CDR2 SMNVEV (reference sequence). CDR3 size: 14 residues. CDR3 coding DNA: TGTGCCAGCAGTTTTTGGCAGAGCACAGATACGCAGTATTTT. As protein: CASSFWQSTDTQYF.

The V gene is TRBV15, the J gene TRBJ2-7; perhaps TRBD2 as D (5 bases). Trimming took 0 bases from V and 6 from J, leaving 12 bases between them. The V gene's germline CDR1 is LNHNV and CDR2 YYDKDF (reference sequence). The CDR3 runs 14 residues. CDR3 sequence: CATSRELSSAEQYF. CDR3 DNA sequence: TGTGCCACCAGCAGAGAATTAAGTAGCGCCGAGCAGTACTTC. The variable domain in full, completed from reference TRBV15 and TRBJ2-7, reads DAMVIQNPRYQVTQFGKPVTLSCSQTLNHNVMYWYQQKSSQAPKLLFHYYDKDFNNEADTPDNFQSRRPNTSFCFLDIRSPGLGDTAMYLCATSRELSSAEQYFGPGTRLTVT.

The chain couples TRBV25-1 to TRBJ1-4; D perhaps matches TRBD1 (6 bases). Germline V gene lookup returns CDR1 MGHDK and CDR2 SYGVNS. V lost 1 base to trimming and J lost 0 bases, with 15 bases between them. The CDR3 has 18 residues. The CDR3 reads CASSELVSGDSTNEKLFF. Here the CDR3 DNA reads TGTGCCAGCAGTGAATTGGTGTCAGGGGATTCAACTAATGAAAAACTGTTTTTT.

This clone was picked up one time. The rearrangement uses TRBV30 and TRBJ2-6; 7 bases line up with TRBD2. V shed 5 bases, J shed 12 bases, and the junction held 13 bases outside the gene matches. In germline, CDR1 is GTSNPN, CDR2 SVGIG (reference sequence). CDR3 length: 14 residues. CDR3 nucleotides: TGTGCCTGGGGGCGTGTCGGGGCGGGAGCCGTCCTGACTTTC. It codes for CAWGRVGAGAVLTF. Full variable domain (missing parts from reference TRBV30 and TRBJ2-6): SQTIHQWPATLVQPVGSPLSLECTVEGTSNPNLYWYRQAAGRGLQLLFYSVGIGQISSEVPQNLSASRPQDRQFILSSKKLLLSDSGFYLCAWGRVGAGAVLTFGAGSRLTVL.

Only one count was recorded for this clone. The genes are TRBV18 and TRBJ1-1; D not resolved. This CDR3 is built from 15 residues. Germline V CDR1 and CDR2: KGHSH, LQKENI. V shed 3 bases and J shed 3 bases, with 14 bases lying between them. CDR3 sequence reads: CASSPLIGVDTEAFF. The CDR3 nucleotides are TGTGCCAGCTCACCCCTTATTGGAGTTGACACTGAAGCTTTCTTT.

This sequence joins TRBV14 and TRBJ1-2, with 8 bases lining up with TRBD1. The CDR3 has 13 residues. The germline V gene encodes CDR1 SGHDN and CDR2 FVKESK. The trim removed 4 bases at V and 7 bases at J, leaving 5 bases unmatched. The CDR3 protein is CASSLNRGGGYTF. The CDR3, as DNA: TGTGCCAGCAGCCTCAACAGGGGGGGTGGCTACACCTTC.

The chain carries TRBV6-6 and TRBJ2-2, with 9 bases lining up with TRBD2. The trim removed 2 bases at V and 5 bases at J, leaving 6 bases unmatched. This CDR3 contains 16 residues. Germline V gene lookup returns CDR1 MNHNY and CDR2 SVGAGI (reference sequence). CDR3 nucleotides: TGTGCCAGCAGTTACGTAGCGGGAGCTTTTACCGGGGAGCTGTTTTTT. It specifies CASSYVAGAFTGELFF.

The chain is built from TRBV2 and TRBJ2-3; tentatively, D is TRBD1 (6 bases). The V end lost 3 bases, the J end lost 0 bases, and 13 bases lay between the germline ends. CDR1 is SNHLY and CDR2 is FYNNEI in the germline V gene. The CDR3 consists of 16 residues. The CDR3 sequence is CASSELNRVSTDTQYF. DNA of the CDR3: TGTGCCAGCAGTGAGCTTAACAGGGTTAGCACAGATACGCAGTATTTT. Based on the CDR3 plus reference TRBV2 and TRBJ2-3, the full variable domain is EPEVTQTPSHQVTQMGQEVILRCVPISNHLYFYWYRQILGQKVEFLVSFYNNEISEKSEIFDDQFSVERPDGSNFTLKIRSTKLEDSAMYFCASSELNRVSTDTQYFGPGTRLTVL.

The chain carries TRBV5-1 and TRBJ2-1; 14 nucleotides match TRBD2. The CDR3 is 19 amino acids. V shed 0 bases and J 3 bases; nucleotides not matched to a gene: 8. Germline V gene lookup returns CDR1 SGHRS and CDR2 YFSETQ. The CDR3 DNA follows: TGCGCCAGCAGCTTGGCCGGGACTAGCGGGAGACCAAACTACAATGAGCAGTTCTTC. It encodes CASSLAGTSGRPNYNEQFF. Full variable domain (outside the CDR3, taken from reference TRBV5-1 and TRBJ2-1): KAGVTQTPRYLIKTRGQQVTLSCSPISGHRSVSWYQQTPGQGLQFLFEYFSETQRNKGNFPGRFSGRQFSNSRSEMNVSTLELGDSALYLCASSLAGTSGRPNYNEQFFGPGTRLTVL.

V is TRBV6-1 and J is TRBJ1-1, with TRBD1 as a possible D gene (5 bases). Germline CDR1 reads MNHNS; CDR2 reads SASEGT. CDR3 length equals 12 residues. V lost 3 bases and J lost 3, with 5 bases in between. Here the CDR3 DNA reads TGTGCCAGCAGTGACAGGGACACTGAAGCTTTCTTT. Protein sequence: CASSDRDTEAFF.

The chain links TRBV27 to TRBJ1-3; D is uncertain. The ends were cut back, 6 bases at V and 2 bases at J, with 8 bases in the middle. The CDR3 has 13 residues. Per germline, CDR1 MNHEY and CDR2 SMNVEV (reference sequence). The DNA for the CDR3 is TGTGCCAGCAGGGGCCTCGCTGGAAACACCATATATTTT. Its translation is CASRGLAGNTIYF.

This clone was detected a few times. The CDR3 sequence: CASSPGTIGEQFF. The DNA of the CDR3 is TGTGCCAGCAGTCCAGGGACAATCGGCGAGCAGTTCTTC. The rearrangement joins TRBV7-3 to TRBJ2-1, with a weak D call TRBD1 (6 bases). Trimming shortened V by 6 bases and J by 10 bases, and 16 bases separated the two germline ends. Germline V gene sequence: CDR1 SGHTA, CDR2 FQGTGA. The CDR3 is 13 amino acids.

This sequence joins TRBV5-6 and TRBJ2-2; 9 positions match TRBD1. The CDR3 sequence is 15 residues long. J gave up 5 bases and V 4 bases, and 6 bases lay outside the gene matches. Germline values: CDR1 SGHDT, CDR2 YYEEEE. The CDR3 is CASSEQGALTGELFF. CDR3 nucleotides: TGTGCCAGCAGCGAACAGGGGGCTTTGACCGGGGAGCTGTTTTTT.

The chain links TRBV7-8 to TRBJ2-5; 8 positions match TRBD2. This CDR3 contains 15 residues. V trimming: 0 bases; J trimming: 5 bases; junction bases outside the gene matches: 5. Germline CDR1 and CDR2: SGHVS and FQNEAQ. CDR3 region: CASSLAGTSRETQYF. CDR3 in DNA: TGTGCCAGCAGCTTAGCCGGGACTAGTAGGGAGACCCAGTACTTC.

The V call is TRBV15, the J call TRBJ2-1, with a tentative D call TRBD1 (6 bases). The V and J ends lost 1 base and 3 bases respectively, with 10 bases between them. Germline V gives CDR1 LNHNV, CDR2 YYDKDF (reference sequence). This CDR3 is built from 15 residues. This CDR3 reads CATSRGGHYYNEQFF. The CDR3 DNA reads as TGTGCCACCAGCAGAGGGGGACATTACTACAATGAGCAGTTCTTC.

Only a few counts were recorded for this clone. V and J are TRBV5-6 and TRBJ2-5; no definite D call. The CDR3 covers 14 residues. The ends were cut back, 0 bases at V and 1 base at J, with 7 bases in the middle. Germline assignment: CDR1 SGHDT and CDR2 YYEEEE. The CDR3 reads CASSLGSLQETQYF. The CDR3 DNA sequence: TGTGCCAGCAGCTTGGGTTCCCTCCAAGAGACCCAGTACTTC. The full variable domain, rest sourced from reference TRBV5-6 and TRBJ2-5, is DAGVTQSPTHLIKTRGQQVTLRCSPKSGHDTVSWYQQALGQGPQFIFQYYEEEERQRGNFPDRFSGHQFPNYSSELNVNALLLGDSALYLCASSLGSLQETQYFGPGTRLLVL.

The chain employs TRBV7-9 and TRBJ2-2; 8 bases match TRBD2. Unmatched junction bases numbered 3, after V lost 3 bases and J lost 3 bases. The CDR3 has 15 residues. In germline, CDR1 is SEHNR, CDR2 FQNEAQ (reference sequence). CDR3 loop: CASSFSGIDTGELFF. The CDR3, as DNA: TGTGCCAGCAGCTTTAGCGGGATTGACACCGGGGAGCTGTTTTTT.

This clone was counted once. The genes are TRBV30 and TRBJ1-1; the match to TRBD1 covers 7 bases. Germline V lookup: CDR1 GTSNPN, CDR2 SVGIG (reference sequence). V was clipped by 1 base and J by 3 bases; unmatched bases: 2. There are 13 residues in the CDR3. This CDR3 reads CAWSDRGYTEAFF. CDR3 nucleotide sequence: TGTGCCTGGAGTGACAGGGGATACACTGAAGCTTTCTTT.

This clone appeared a few times. The chain employs TRBV5-1 and TRBJ2-3; D is possibly TRBD1 (5 bases). This CDR3 is built from 15 residues. Between the trimmed V and J ends, which lost 0 bases and 3 bases, there was a span of 11 bases. The germline CDR1 and CDR2 sequences are SGHRS and YFSETQ. CDR3 sequence: CASSLEVGETDTQYF. For the CDR3, the DNA is TGCGCCAGCAGCTTGGAGGTAGGGGAAACAGATACGCAGTATTTT.

Note on this clone: This specimen includes other DNA sequences encoding the same CDR3. The J gene is TRBJ1-5, the V gene TRBV7-2; 9 nucleotides align to TRBD1. Losses at the gene ends were 5 bases for V and 1 base for J; bases not matched to a gene: 3. Germline CDR1 and CDR2: SGHTA and FQGNSA. The CDR3 is 15 residues long. The CDR3 sequence is CASSPGTGSNQPQHF. CDR3 bases: TGTGCCAGCAGCCCTGGGACAGGGAGCAATCAGCCCCAGCATTTT.

As concerns this clone: Other DNA sequences in the same sample also yield this CDR3. The chain employs TRBV10-1 and TRBJ1-2, with TRBD1 matching 8 bases. This CDR3 has 16 amino acids. Germline V gene sequence: CDR1 WNHNN, CDR2 SYGVQD (reference sequence). Germline trimming cut 8 bases from V and 8 bases from J; bases unmatched to any gene: 19. The CDR3 nucleotides read TGCGCCAGCCCCGGCCTAAAACTCAGGGGGCTGGAAGGCTACACCTTC. Encoded protein: CASPGLKLRGLEGYTF.

This clone was seen more than once but under ten times. The V gene is TRBV27, the J gene TRBJ2-7; 9 bases agree with TRBD1. There are 13 residues in the CDR3. The trim removed 9 bases at V and 2 bases at J, leaving 5 bases unmatched. Germline V gives CDR1 MNHEY, CDR2 SMNVEV (reference sequence). The CDR3 region is CASHGQGTYEQYV. CDR3 nucleotides: TGTGCCAGTCATGGACAGGGGACCTACGAGCAGTACGTC.

The chain employs TRBV11-2 and TRBJ2-1; 9 bases fit TRBD1. Germline V lookup: CDR1 SGHAT, CDR2 FQNNGV. The CDR3 extends over 16 amino acids. Losses at the gene ends were 5 bases for V and 1 base for J; bases not matched to a gene: 6. This CDR3 is CASSALTGGSYNEQFF. CDR3 nucleotides: TGTGCCAGCAGCGCACTGACAGGGGGGTCCTACAATGAGCAGTTCTTC.